This section outlines one T cell receptor beta chain sequence together with its context. Antigen unknown. V was cut by 0 bases and J by 7 bases, with 16 bases left in between. The CDR3 loop spans 16 amino acids. The germline V gene has CDR1 LNHNV and CDR2 YYDKDF (reference sequence). This entry is derived from a study of siplizumab effects on memory and regulatory T cells. The protocol was immunoSEQ multiplex PCR, while the TCRdb copy is restricted to in-frame clones and leaves out a portion. Here the sample spans some 97,000 clones, about 94% being singletons. Whole-study results and caveats: In controls, roughly 25% of mappable alloreactive CD4+ clones were Treg-derived on average, versus roughly 63% with siplizumab.

The receptor was derived from a human donor in good health. Sample: non-Treg CD4+ T cells sorted from blood. The J gene is TRBJ2-1, the V gene TRBV15, with a possible D match to TRBD1 (6 bases). The CDR3 DNA reads as TGTGCCACCAGCAGAGATTATTTACAGGGTAGGAATGAGCAGTTCTTC. It is translated as CATSRDYLQGRNEQFF.